Shown below are 26 T cell receptor beta chains from a single sample sequenced in a study of cytomegalovirus exposure and HLA in healthy donors. The PCR used 60 Vbeta and 13 Jbeta primers. Assay used: immunoSEQ multiplex PCR; TCRdb lists only in-frame clones, some missing. In the table there are under 300,000 clones, roughly 88% of which are singletons. Specimen: PBMCs. The receptors stem from a man in his forties in good health and CMV-seropositive.

The chain uses TRBV5-5 and TRBJ1-3; D gene ambiguous. Trimming removed 0 bases from V and 4 bases from J, with 8 bases in between. This CDR3 is built from 14 residues. Per the germline V gene, CDR1 is SGHKS and CDR2 is YYEKEE (reference sequence). The CDR3 sequence is CASSLDITGNTIYF. The CDR3 DNA follows: TGTGCCAGCAGCTTGGACATAACGGGAAACACCATATATTTT. Looking up the rest from reference TRBV5-5 and TRBJ1-3 gives the full variable domain: DAGVTQSPTHLIKTRGQQVTLRCSPISGHKSVSWYQQVLGQGPQFIFQYYEKEERGRGNFPDRFSARQFPNYSSELNVNALLLGDSALYLCASSLDITGNTIYFGEGSWLTVV.

The chain combines TRBV4-2 with TRBJ2-3; the match to TRBD2 covers 13 bases. The CDR3 consists of 17 residues. J lost 4 bases, V lost 3 bases, and 7 bases had no gene match. The germline V gene has CDR1 LGHNA and CDR2 YNFKEQ. For the CDR3, the DNA is TGTGCCAGCAGCCAGGCTACTAGCGGGAGGGCCGCAGATACGCAGTATTTT. This codes for CASSQATSGRAADTQYF.

This rearrangement joins TRBV19 to TRBJ1-5, with TRBD1 matching over 9 bases. This CDR3 has 18 residues. Looked up from germline, CDR1 is LNHDA and CDR2 is SQIVND (reference sequence). V lost 7 bases, J lost 2 bases, and 15 bases stayed unmatched. Here the CDR3 reads CASNRGQGTIRRNQPQHF. The DNA of the CDR3 is TGTGCCAGTAATAGGGGACAGGGCACGATACGGCGCAATCAGCCCCAGCATTTT.

This sequence joins TRBV5-6 and TRBJ1-2; 10 nucleotides match TRBD1. V trimming: 6 bases; J trimming: 3 bases; junction bases outside the gene matches: 5. CDR1 is SGHDT, CDR2 YYEEEE, per germline. The CDR3 is 14 residues long. The CDR3 DNA reads TGTGCCAGCACTCGGGACAGGGGTGACTATGGCTACACCTTC. Its protein product is CASTRDRGDYGYTF.

This chain connects TRBV2 to TRBJ2-7, with 11 bases lining up with TRBD2. Germline V gene data show CDR1 as SNHLY and CDR2 as FYNNEI. J was trimmed by 4 bases and V by 8 bases; bases with no gene match: 7. The CDR3 consists of 14 residues. This chain's CDR3 is CASSGVAGGYEQYF. The CDR3 DNA reads as TGTGCCAGCTCGGGGGTAGCGGGAGGGTACGAGCAGTACTTC.

The rearrangement uses TRBV18 and TRBJ2-1, with D unclear. The V end lost 1 base, the J end lost 4 bases, and 11 bases lay between the germline ends. The CDR3 is 15 residues long. The germline gives CDR1 KGHSH, CDR2 LQKENI. The CDR3 sequence is CASSPLVETYNEQFF. The CDR3, as DNA: TGTGCCAGCTCACCACTGGTAGAGACATACAATGAGCAGTTCTTC.

CDR3 nucleotide sequence: TGTGCCATCAGTGAAAAGGGGCTGAGCACAGATACGCAGTATTTT. Translating gives CAISEKGLSTDTQYF. J is TRBJ2-3 and V is TRBV10-3; a possible D gene is TRBD1 (5 bases). The germline gives CDR1 ENHRY, CDR2 SYGVKD. The CDR3 totals 15 residues. Trimming shortened V by 3 bases and J by 0 bases, and 10 bases separated the two germline ends.

The chain uses TRBV5-4 and TRBJ2-5; D gene ambiguous. The CDR3 is 14 amino acids. Trimming took off 7 bases at V and 1 base at J, with 14 bases between the two ends. Germline-derived CDR1 and CDR2 are SGHNT and YYREEE (reference sequence). For the CDR3, the DNA is TGTGCCAGCTACCTGATGGGCCGCCAAGAGACCCAGTACTTC. Protein: CASYLMGRQETQYF.

The chain recombines TRBV15 with TRBJ2-3; 10 bases are shared with TRBD2. The length of the CDR3 is 19 residues. Looked up from germline, CDR1 is LNHNV and CDR2 is YYDKDF (reference sequence). V lost 1 base to trimming and J lost 0 bases; unmatched junction nucleotides: 10. The CDR3 coding sequence is TGTGCCACCAGCAGAGGATGGACTAGCGGTGGATCTAGCACAGATACGCAGTATTTT. This encodes CATSRGWTSGGSSTDTQYF.

V gene TRBV7-8 combines with J gene TRBJ2-2; 8 positions agree with TRBD1. Looked up from germline, CDR1 is SGHVS and CDR2 is FQNEAQ. The CDR3 loop spans 17 amino acids. Trimming cost V 2 bases and J 4 bases; bases outside gene matches: 9. The CDR3 coding sequence is TGTGCCAGCAGCTTACGGGTTCGAACAGGGGGCACCGGGGAGCTGTTTTTT. It yields the protein CASSLRVRTGGTGELFF.

The V gene is TRBV4-1, the J gene TRBJ1-4; the D is unclear. Germline V gene data show CDR1 as MGHRA and CDR2 as YSYEKL. V lost 0 bases to trimming and J lost 11 bases, with 13 bases between them. The CDR3 has 14 amino acids. The CDR3 DNA sequence: TGCGCCAGCAGCCAAGAAGGCACAGCGGGGAAACTGTTTTTT. Protein product: CASSQEGTAGKLFF.

The chain links TRBV9 to TRBJ2-3; D unresolved. V was trimmed by 0 bases and J by 1 base, leaving 12 bases between them. The CDR3 has 16 amino acids. Germline values: CDR1 SGDLS, CDR2 YYNGEE. DNA of the CDR3: TGTGCCAGCAGCGTAGGACCCCTAGTTGGCACAGATACGCAGTATTTT. Protein: CASSVGPLVGTDTQYF. Complete variable domain (other parts from reference TRBV9 and TRBJ2-3): DSGVTQTPKHLITATGQRVTLRCSPRSGDLSVYWYQQSLDQGLQFLIQYYNGEERAKGNILERFSAQQFPDLHSELNLSSLELGDSALYFCASSVGPLVGTDTQYFGPGTRLTVL.

With respect to this clone: The same CDR3 arises from other DNA sequences in this sample as well. V usage is TRBV20-1 and J usage is TRBJ2-7; D is unclear. CDR3 length: 10 residues. Germline loops: CDR1 DFQATT, CDR2 SNEGSKA (reference sequence). The ends were cut back, 4 bases at V and 4 bases at J, with 5 bases in the middle. The CDR3 here is CSATSYEQYF. Here the CDR3 DNA reads TGCAGTGCTACCAGTTACGAGCAGTACTTC.

The gene calls are TRBV7-8 and TRBJ2-7; 11 positions agree with TRBD1. Germline V gene data show CDR1 as SGHVS and CDR2 as FQNEAQ. Unmatched junction bases numbered 17, after V lost 4 bases and J lost 0 bases. The CDR3 consists of 20 residues. This CDR3 reads CASSYNHPGQGGGGSYEQYF. DNA for the CDR3: TGTGCCAGCAGCTACAATCACCCGGGACAGGGGGGGGGTGGCTCCTACGAGCAGTACTTC.

The table lists this clone with a few counts. The junction does not match germline at one end; this may be a read error. The chain recombines TRBV7-7 with TRBJ2-1; maybe TRBD1 (5 bases). The CDR3 runs 16 residues. Looked up from germline, CDR1 is SSHAT and CDR2 is FNYEAQ (reference sequence). The CDR3 region has the DNA TGTGCTAGCAGCTTAGGTGCTGGGGCATCCTACAATGAGCAGTTCTTC. Translated, it gives CASSLGAGASYNEQFF.

The rearrangement links TRBV28 to TRBJ2-1, with D possibly matching TRBD2 (6 bases). Germline loops: CDR1 MDHEN, CDR2 SYDVKM. Trimming took off 5 bases at V and 5 bases at J, with 13 bases between the two ends. CDR3 length: 14 amino acids. The CDR3, as DNA: TGTGCCAGCAGTGGGGCGGGACTGGACAATGAGCAGTTCTTC. Amino acids: CASSGAGLDNEQFF. Full variable domain (rest looked up from reference TRBV28 and TRBJ2-1): DVKVTQSSRYLVKRTGEKVFLECVQDMDHENMFWYRQDPGLGLRLIYFSYDVKMKEKGDIPEGYSVSREKKERFSLILESASTNQTSMYLCASSGAGLDNEQFFGPGTRLTVL.

This CDR3 is CASRQRGSETQYF. The CDR3 bases are TGTGCCAGCAGACAACGGGGATCGGAGACCCAGTACTTC. The chain couples TRBV28 to TRBJ2-5, with D tentatively TRBD2 (5 bases). V gave up 6 bases and J gave up 5 bases, with 13 bases separating them. The CDR3 covers 13 residues. CDR1 is MDHEN and CDR2 is SYDVKM in the germline V gene.

The CDR3 DNA reads TGTGCCACCAGCAGAGAGGCCCCAGGGAAGAATACGCAGTATTTT. Its translation: CATSREAPGKNTQYF. V gene TRBV15 combines with J gene TRBJ2-3; a possible D gene is TRBD1 (5 bases). The CDR3 is made up of 15 amino acids. CDR1 and CDR2 from the germline V gene are LNHNV and YYDKDF (reference sequence). V was shortened by 0 bases and J by 7 bases, with 14 bases between the two germline ends. The entire variable domain, with the rest obtained from reference TRBV15 and TRBJ2-3, is as follows: DAMVIQNPRYQVTQFGKPVTLSCSQTLNHNVMYWYQQKSSQAPKLLFHYYDKDFNNEADTPDNFQSRRPNTSFCFLDIRSPGLGDTAMYLCATSREAPGKNTQYFGPGTRLTVL.

V gene TRBV27 combines with J gene TRBJ2-1, with D maybe TRBD2 (7 bases). The CDR3 totals 16 residues. Trimming took off 3 bases at V and 0 bases at J, with 12 bases between the two ends. Looked up from germline, CDR1 is MNHEY and CDR2 is SMNVEV (reference sequence). CDR3 bases: TGTGCCAGCAGTTTTTCCGGGGGGCTCTCCTACAATGAGCAGTTCTTC. Protein product: CASSFSGGLSYNEQFF.

The rearrangement joins TRBV30 to TRBJ2-5; TRBD1 matches 9 bases. The J call could be wrong; TRBJ2-7 is a better fit for the DNA end. This CDR3 has 15 residues. Germline CDR1 GTSNPN, CDR2 SVGIG (reference sequence). The chain's CDR3 is CAWTPPGTGQYEQYF. As DNA, the CDR3 is TGTGCCTGGACCCCCCCCGGGACAGGGCAGTACGAGCAGTACTTC.

The genes are TRBV11-2 and TRBJ2-1; 10 bases map to TRBD2. V shed 7 bases, J shed 8 bases, and the junction held 17 bases outside the gene matches. Per germline, CDR1 SGHAT and CDR2 FQNNGV. The CDR3 spans 17 residues. The CDR3 sequence is CASTLQPSGRGRYEQFF. Written as DNA, the CDR3 is TGTGCCAGCACTCTTCAGCCCAGCGGGAGGGGGAGGTATGAGCAGTTCTTC.

The chain recombines TRBV2 with TRBJ1-2, with 9 positions matching TRBD1. V lost 6 bases, J lost 4 bases, and 3 bases stayed unmatched. Germline V gene lookup returns CDR1 SNHLY and CDR2 FYNNEI. This CDR3 has 13 amino acids. The CDR3 DNA sequence: TGTGCCAGCAGGGGACAGGGTCCCTATGGCTACACCTTC. It specifies CASRGQGPYGYTF.

In the case of this clone: Other DNA sequences in the same sample also yield this CDR3. The CDR3 DNA reads TGTGCCAGCAGTCCTCCGGGACAGGGTTACGAGCAGTACTTC. Encoded protein: CASSPPGQGYEQYF. The chain joins TRBV6-6 to TRBJ2-7; 9 positions agree with TRBD1. The J segment lost 4 bases and the V segment lost 5 bases, leaving 6 bases of the junction unmatched. CDR3 length: 14 residues. The germline gives CDR1 MNHNY, CDR2 SVGAGI (reference sequence).

V is TRBV9 and J is TRBJ2-3; 10 positions match TRBD2. The CDR3 covers 15 residues. Losses at the gene ends were 3 bases for V and 0 bases for J; bases not matched to a gene: 1. The germline V gene encodes CDR1 SGDLS and CDR2 YYNGEE. The CDR3, as DNA: TGTGCCAGCAGCGCGACTAGCGGGAGCACAGATACGCAGTATTTT. Translation: CASSATSGSTDTQYF. Together with reference TRBV9 and TRBJ2-3, the CDR3 gives the full variable domain: DSGVTQTPKHLITATGQRVTLRCSPRSGDLSVYWYQQSLDQGLQFLIQYYNGEERAKGNILERFSAQQFPDLHSELNLSSLELGDSALYFCASSATSGSTDTQYFGPGTRLTVL.

This clone came up a few times. The rearrangement joins TRBV11-2 to TRBJ2-7; 12 nucleotides agree with TRBD2. Germline lookup yields CDR1 SGHAT and CDR2 FQNNGV. The CDR3 totals 13 residues. Losses at the gene ends were 9 bases for V and 7 bases for J; bases not matched to a gene: 7. This CDR3 is CASKLAGGWEQYF. The CDR3 region has the DNA TGTGCCAGTAAACTAGCGGGAGGATGGGAGCAGTACTTC.

The chain recombines TRBV5-6 with TRBJ2-5, with 9 bases lining up with TRBD1. The J call is in doubt because the DNA end fits TRBJ2-7 better. Germline CDR1 reads SGHDT; CDR2 reads YYEEEE. This CDR3 spans 12 amino acids. CDR3 nucleotides: TGTGCCAGCGGGAGGGACAGGGACGAGCAGTACTTC. Residues: CASGRDRDEQYF.